The following is a TCR beta chain sequence with its context. The antigen is unknown. The sample comes from a study of cytomegalovirus exposure and HLA in healthy donors. Study results and caveats: Presence/absence analyses assumed roughly uniform sequencing depth across donors.

The CDR3 is 15 residues long. V was trimmed by 0 bases and J by 7 bases, leaving 13 bases between them. Germline CDR1 is MNHEY and CDR2 is SVGAGI. PCR primers comprised 60 Vbeta and 13 Jbeta primers. Sequenced by immunoSEQ multiplex PCR; TCRdb stores in-frame clones only, minus some. The data contain about 150,000 clones, roughly 73% of them singletons. The sequence was collected from a woman aged 18-35 years in good health and CMV-seronegative. V gene TRBV6-5 combines with J gene TRBJ2-1, with D possibly being TRBD2 (6 bases). The sequenced sample consisted of PBMCs. As DNA, the CDR3 is TGTGCCAGCAGTTACTCGCCGGGAGTAGGGAATGAGCAGTTCTTC. It encodes CASSYSPGVGNEQFF.